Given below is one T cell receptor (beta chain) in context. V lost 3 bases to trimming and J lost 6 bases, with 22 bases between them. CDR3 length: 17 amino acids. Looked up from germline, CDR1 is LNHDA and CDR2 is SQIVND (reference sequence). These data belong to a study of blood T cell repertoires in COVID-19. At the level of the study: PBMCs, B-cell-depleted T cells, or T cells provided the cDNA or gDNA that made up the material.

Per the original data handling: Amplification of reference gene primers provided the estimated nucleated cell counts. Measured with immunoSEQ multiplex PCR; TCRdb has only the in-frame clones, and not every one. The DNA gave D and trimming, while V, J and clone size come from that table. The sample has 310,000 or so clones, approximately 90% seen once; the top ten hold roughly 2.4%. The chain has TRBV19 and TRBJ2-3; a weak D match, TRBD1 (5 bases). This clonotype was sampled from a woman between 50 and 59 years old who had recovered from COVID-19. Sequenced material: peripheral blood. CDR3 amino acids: CASSITTGIGASDTQYF. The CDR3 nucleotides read TGTGCCAGTAGTATTACCACAGGAATAGGGGCATCGGATACGCAGTATTTT.